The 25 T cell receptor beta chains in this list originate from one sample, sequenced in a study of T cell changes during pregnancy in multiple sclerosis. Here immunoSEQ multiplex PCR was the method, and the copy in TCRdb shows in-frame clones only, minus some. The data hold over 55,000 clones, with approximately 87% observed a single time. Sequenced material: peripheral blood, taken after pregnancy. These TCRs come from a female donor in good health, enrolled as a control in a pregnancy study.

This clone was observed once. The CDR3 here is CASRTQGIINSPLHF. The DNA of the CDR3 is TGTGCCAGCAGGACGCAGGGGATAATTAATTCACCCCTCCACTTT. The chain carries TRBV5-4 and TRBJ1-6; a weak D match, TRBD1 (6 bases). Per germline, CDR1 SGHNT and CDR2 YYREEE (reference sequence). This CDR3 has 15 residues. Trimming took 5 bases from V and 6 from J, leaving 15 bases between them. Complete variable domain (other parts from reference TRBV5-4 and TRBJ1-6): ETGVTQSPTHLIKTRGQQVTLRCSSQSGHNTVSWYQQALGQGPQFIFQYYREEENGRGNFPPRFSGLQFPNYSSELNVNALELDDSALYLCASRTQGIINSPLHFGNGTRLTVT.

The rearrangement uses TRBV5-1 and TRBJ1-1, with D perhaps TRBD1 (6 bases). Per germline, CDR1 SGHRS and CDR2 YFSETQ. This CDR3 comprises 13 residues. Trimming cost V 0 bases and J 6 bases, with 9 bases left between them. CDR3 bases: TGCGCCAGCAGCTTGGAGGGGGTCGCTGAAGCTTTCTTT. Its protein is CASSLEGVAEAFF.

This chain's CDR3 is CATGIGGLNTEAFF. For the CDR3, the DNA is TGTGCCACCGGAATAGGGGGCTTGAACACTGAAGCTTTCTTT. The chain links TRBV6-6 to TRBJ1-1; 7 bases agree with TRBD1. The CDR3 runs to 14 residues. The V segment lost 10 bases and the J segment 0 bases; nucleotides outside the gene matches: 8. Germline V gene data show CDR1 as MNHNY and CDR2 as SVGAGI (reference sequence).

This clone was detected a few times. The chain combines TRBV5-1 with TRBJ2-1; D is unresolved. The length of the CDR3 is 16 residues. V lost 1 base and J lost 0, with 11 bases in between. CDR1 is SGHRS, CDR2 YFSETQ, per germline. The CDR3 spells CASSLTPESSYNEQFF. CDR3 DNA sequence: TGCGCCAGCAGCTTGACTCCGGAGAGCTCCTACAATGAGCAGTTCTTC.

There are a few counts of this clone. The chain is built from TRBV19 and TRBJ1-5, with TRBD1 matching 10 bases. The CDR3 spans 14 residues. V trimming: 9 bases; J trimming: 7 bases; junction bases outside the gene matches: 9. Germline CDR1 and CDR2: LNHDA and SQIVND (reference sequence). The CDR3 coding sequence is TGTGCCAGCAGAGGACAGGGGGAGGGACAGCCCCAGCATTTT. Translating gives CASRGQGEGQPQHF.

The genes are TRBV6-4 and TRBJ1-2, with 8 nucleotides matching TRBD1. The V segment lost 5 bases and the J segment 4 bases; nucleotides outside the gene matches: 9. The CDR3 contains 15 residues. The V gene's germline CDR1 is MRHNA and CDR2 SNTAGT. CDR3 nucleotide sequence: TGTGCCAGCAGTTTAGAGACAGGGGCGAGCTATGGCTACACCTTC. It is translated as CASSLETGASYGYTF.

CDR3 sequence reads: CASSGQGGDTQYF. CDR3 in DNA: TGCGCCAGCAGTGGACAGGGTGGGGATACGCAGTATTTT. The chain recombines TRBV10-1 with TRBJ2-3; TRBD1 aligns across 7 bases. After removal of 4 bases from V and 6 bases from J, the junction contained 4 bases not matched to a gene. This CDR3 contains 13 residues. Germline CDR1 and CDR2: WNHNN and SYGVQD (reference sequence).

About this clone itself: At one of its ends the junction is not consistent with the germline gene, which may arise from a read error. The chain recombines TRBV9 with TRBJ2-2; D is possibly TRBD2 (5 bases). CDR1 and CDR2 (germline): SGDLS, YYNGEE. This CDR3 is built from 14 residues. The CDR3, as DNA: TGTGCCAGCAGCGTAGCCGGGAACCCCGGGGAGCTGTTTTTT. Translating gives CASSVAGNPGELFF.

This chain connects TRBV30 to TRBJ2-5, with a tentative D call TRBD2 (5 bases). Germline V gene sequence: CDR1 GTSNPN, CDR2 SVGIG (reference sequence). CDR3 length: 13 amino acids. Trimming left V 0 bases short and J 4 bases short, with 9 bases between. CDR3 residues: CAWSVSAGETQYF. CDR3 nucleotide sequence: TGTGCCTGGAGTGTAAGCGCGGGAGAGACCCAGTACTTC.

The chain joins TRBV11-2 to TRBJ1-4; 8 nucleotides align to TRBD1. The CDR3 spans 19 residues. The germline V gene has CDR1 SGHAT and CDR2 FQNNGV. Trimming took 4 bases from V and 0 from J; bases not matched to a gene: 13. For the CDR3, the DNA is TGTGCCAGCAGCTCCTTAACCGGGACAGGACTTACAACTAATGAAAAACTGTTTTTT. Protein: CASSSLTGTGLTTNEKLFF.

CDR3 protein: CASSTGLALSSYEQYF. Here the CDR3 DNA reads TGCGCCAGCAGCACAGGACTAGCCTTATCCTCCTACGAGCAGTACTTC. The rearrangement links TRBV5-1 to TRBJ2-7; 8 positions agree with TRBD2. CDR1 and CDR2 from the germline V gene are SGHRS and YFSETQ. The CDR3 consists of 16 residues. Losses at the gene ends were 4 bases for V and 0 bases for J; bases not matched to a gene: 9.

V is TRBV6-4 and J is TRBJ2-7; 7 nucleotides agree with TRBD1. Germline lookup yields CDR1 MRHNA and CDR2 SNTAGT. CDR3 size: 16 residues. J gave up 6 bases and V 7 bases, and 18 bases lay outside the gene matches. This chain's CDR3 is CASTLTRDREMCEQYF. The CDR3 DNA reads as TGTGCCAGCACCTTGACCCGGGACAGAGAAATGTGCGAGCAGTACTTC.

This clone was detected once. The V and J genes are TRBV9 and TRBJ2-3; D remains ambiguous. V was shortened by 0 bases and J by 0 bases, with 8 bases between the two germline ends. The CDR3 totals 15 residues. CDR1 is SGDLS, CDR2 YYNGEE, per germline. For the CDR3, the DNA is TGTGCCAGCAGCGTAGAATTTTCTAGCACAGATACGCAGTATTTT. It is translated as CASSVEFSSTDTQYF.

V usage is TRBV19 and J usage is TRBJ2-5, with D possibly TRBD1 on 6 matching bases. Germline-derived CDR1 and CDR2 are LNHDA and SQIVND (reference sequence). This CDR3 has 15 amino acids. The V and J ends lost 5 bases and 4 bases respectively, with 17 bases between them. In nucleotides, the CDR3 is TGTGCCAGTAGTGTGGGGGCGGCCCCAGGAGAGACCCAGTACTTC. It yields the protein CASSVGAAPGETQYF. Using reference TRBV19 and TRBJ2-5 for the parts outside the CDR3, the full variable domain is DGGITQSPKYLFRKEGQNVTLSCEQNLNHDAMYWYRQDPGQGLRLIYYSQIVNDFQKGDIAEGYSVSREKKESFPLTVTSAQKNPTAFYLCASSVGAAPGETQYFGPGTRLLVL.

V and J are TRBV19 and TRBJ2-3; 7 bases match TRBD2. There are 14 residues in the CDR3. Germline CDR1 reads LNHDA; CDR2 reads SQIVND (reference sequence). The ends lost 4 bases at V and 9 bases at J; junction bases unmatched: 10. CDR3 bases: TGTGCCAGTAGTACTAGCGGATTCTCTGACACGCAGTATTTT. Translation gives CASSTSGFSDTQYF.

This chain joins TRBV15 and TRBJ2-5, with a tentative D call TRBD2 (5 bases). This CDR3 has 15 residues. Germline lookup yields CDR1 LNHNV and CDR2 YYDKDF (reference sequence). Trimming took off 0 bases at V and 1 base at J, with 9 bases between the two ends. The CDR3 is CATSRDLAVQETQYF. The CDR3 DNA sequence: TGTGCCACCAGCAGAGATCTAGCCGTCCAAGAGACCCAGTACTTC.

The CDR3: CASSPTGFAGELFF. The CDR3 DNA is TGTGCCAGCAGCCCGACAGGGTTTGCCGGGGAGCTGTTTTTT. The chain joins TRBV7-6 to TRBJ2-2; TRBD1 agrees at 7 bases. The trim removed 5 bases at V and 6 bases at J, leaving 6 bases unmatched. Per the germline V gene, CDR1 is SGHVS and CDR2 is FNYEAQ. This CDR3 is 14 amino acids long.

The CDR3 loop reads CASSNLAGGGETQYF. For the CDR3, the DNA is TGCGCCAGCAGCAACCTAGCGGGAGGAGGTGAGACCCAGTACTTC. The rearrangement joins TRBV5-1 to TRBJ2-5; 11 bases are shared with TRBD2. The junction had 7 bases not matched to a gene; V was cut back by 4 bases and J by 5 bases. CDR3 length equals 15 residues. The germline V gene encodes CDR1 SGHRS and CDR2 YFSETQ.

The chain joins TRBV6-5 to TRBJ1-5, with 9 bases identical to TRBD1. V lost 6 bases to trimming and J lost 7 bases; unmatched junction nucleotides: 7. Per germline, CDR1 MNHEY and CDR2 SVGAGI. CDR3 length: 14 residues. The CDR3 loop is CASRVGQGIQPQHF. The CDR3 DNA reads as TGTGCCAGCAGGGTGGGACAGGGAATCCAGCCCCAGCATTTT.

The DNA of the CDR3 is TGTGCCTGGAGTGACGGTCTGAACACTGAAGCTTTCTTT. The encoded protein is CAWSDGLNTEAFF. The chain uses TRBV30 and TRBJ1-1, with no clear D. Germline CDR1 is GTSNPN and CDR2 is SVGIG (reference sequence). The CDR3 length is 13 residues. With 1 base removed from V and 0 bases from J, the gap between germline ends came to 6 bases.

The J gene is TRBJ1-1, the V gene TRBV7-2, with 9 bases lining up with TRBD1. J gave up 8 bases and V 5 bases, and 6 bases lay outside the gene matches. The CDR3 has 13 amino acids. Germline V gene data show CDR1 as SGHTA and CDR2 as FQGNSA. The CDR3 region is CASSLSGTGEAFF. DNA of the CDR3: TGTGCCAGCAGCCTATCCGGGACAGGGGAAGCTTTCTTT.

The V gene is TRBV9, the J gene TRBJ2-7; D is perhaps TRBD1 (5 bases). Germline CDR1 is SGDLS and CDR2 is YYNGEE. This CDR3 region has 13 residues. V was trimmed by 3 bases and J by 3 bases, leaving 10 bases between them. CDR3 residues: CASSAGAGYEQYF. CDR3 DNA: TGTGCCAGCAGCGCTGGGGCAGGCTACGAGCAGTACTTC. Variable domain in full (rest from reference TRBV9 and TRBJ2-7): DSGVTQTPKHLITATGQRVTLRCSPRSGDLSVYWYQQSLDQGLQFLIQYYNGEERAKGNILERFSAQQFPDLHSELNLSSLELGDSALYFCASSAGAGYEQYFGPGTRLTVT.

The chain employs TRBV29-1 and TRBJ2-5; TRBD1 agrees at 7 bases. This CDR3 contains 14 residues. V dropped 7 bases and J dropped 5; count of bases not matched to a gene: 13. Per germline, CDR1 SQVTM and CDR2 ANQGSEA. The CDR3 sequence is CSGMDRMVEETQYF. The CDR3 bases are TGCAGCGGCATGGACAGGATGGTGGAGGAGACCCAGTACTTC.

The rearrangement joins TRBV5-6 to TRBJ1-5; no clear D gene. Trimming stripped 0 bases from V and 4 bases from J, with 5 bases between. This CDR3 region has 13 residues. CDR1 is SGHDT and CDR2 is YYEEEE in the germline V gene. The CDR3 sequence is CASSLEANQPQHF. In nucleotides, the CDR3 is TGTGCCAGCAGCTTGGAAGCTAATCAGCCCCAGCATTTT.

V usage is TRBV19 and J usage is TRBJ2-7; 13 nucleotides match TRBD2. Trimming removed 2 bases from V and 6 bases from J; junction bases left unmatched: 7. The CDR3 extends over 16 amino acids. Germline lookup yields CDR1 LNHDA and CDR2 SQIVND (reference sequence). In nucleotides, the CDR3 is TGTGCCAGTAGTATACCCGGGACTAGCGGGAAGCTCGAGCAGTACTTC. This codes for CASSIPGTSGKLEQYF.